This is a list of T cell receptor beta chains from one sample in a study of early T cells in non-severe SARS-CoV-2 infection. Each CDR3 protein gets one entry after TCRdb re-called the 5' RACE reads with MiXCR. The profile shows more than 60,000 distinct CDR3 sequences, around 13% of them singletons. The sample consisted of whole blood, taken at baseline. The receptors derive from an adult who was a healthcare worker with PCR-confirmed SARS-CoV-2 infection or an uninfected control (not recorded which). The donor label of this sample is uncertain. Both conserved end residues are part of each CDR3. D genes are given only for firm matches. Clone size is not always given. Where it is, it says once, few, many or a class for expanded clones.

clone_size d_call j_call v_call cdr3_aa cdr3_nt
few NA TRBJ2-1 TRBV12-3/TRBV12-4 CASSGTHSYNEQFF TGTGCCAGCAGTGGGACCCACTCCTACAATGAGCAGTTCTTC
NA TRBD2 TRBJ2-1 TRBV5-3 CARSPGLAAPNEQFF TGTGCCAGAAGCCCCGGACTAGCGGCTCCCAATGAGCAGTTCTTC
few TRBD1 TRBJ2-5 TRBV7-8 CATTRRTGVNQETQYF TGTGCCACCACCCGGAGGACAGGGGTTAATCAAGAGACCCAGTACTTC
few NA TRBJ2-1 TRBV2 CASRRPREQFF TGTGCCAGCAGGCGCCCTAGAGAGCAGTTCTTC
many NA TRBJ1-4 TRBV19 CASSLDGYNEKLFF TGTGCCAGTAGCCTGGACGGATATAATGAAAAACTGTTTTTT
few NA TRBJ2-3 TRBV20-1 CSATNVGGDTQYF TGCAGTGCTACAAACGTGGGCGGAGATACGCAGTATTTT
few TRBD1 TRBJ1-2 TRBV3-1 CASGTGGVLYGYTF TGTGCCAGCGGGACAGGGGGCGTGCTCTATGGCTACACCTTC
NA NA TRBJ1-2 TRBV6-1 CASRTGTVRGYTF TGTGCCAGCAGAACCGGGACCGTGAGGGGCTACACCTTC
many NA TRBJ1-5 TRBV19 CASIADDSNQPQHF TGTGCCAGTATCGCGGACGATAGCAATCAGCCCCAGCATTTT
NA NA TRBJ2-1 TRBV5-1 CASSLEVATANEQFF TGCGCCAGCAGCTTGGAGGTTGCGACGGCAAATGAGCAGTTCTTC
few TRBD1 TRBJ1-2 TRBV7-2 CASSQTGVNHGYTF TGTGCCAGCAGCCAGACAGGGGTTAATCATGGCTACACCTTC
NA TRBD1 TRBJ1-1 TRBV18 CASSPAVKGATEAFF TGTGCCAGCTCACCAGCAGTAAAGGGGGCCACTGAAGCTTTCTTT
NA NA TRBJ1-1 TRBV9 CASSPSGRAPNTEAFF TGTGCCAGCAGCCCCTCGGGGAGGGCCCCGAACACTGAAGCTTTCTTT
NA NA TRBJ2-1 TRBV29-1 CSVEDRLGEQFF TGCAGCGTTGAAGATCGGCTGGGTGAACAGTTCTTC
few TRBD2 TRBJ2-3 TRBV12-3/TRBV12-4 CASSFSGTITQDTQYF TGTGCCAGCAGTTTCTCCGGGACTATAACGCAAGATACGCAGTATTTT
few TRBD1 TRBJ2-5 TRBV12-3/TRBV12-4 CASSITGGAETQYF TGTGCCAGCAGTATCACAGGGGGCGCTGAGACCCAGTACTTC